These 28 T cell receptor beta chains were all obtained from the same sample, sequenced in a study of beta chain features in type 1 diabetes. The authors reverse transcribed all of the isolated RNA, so sequencing captured expressed TCRB transcripts. Here immunoSEQ multiplex PCR was the method, and the copy in TCRdb shows in-frame clones only, minus some. The table shows 300,000 to 350,000 clones, with roughly a fifth occurring only once. Sequencing was done on a sample of naive CD4+ T cells from blood. The receptors were gathered from a woman aged 18-29 years in good health.

The CDR3, as DNA: TGTGCCAGCAGCGGGACAGGGGCTAATTCACCCCTCCACTTT. Amino acid sequence: CASSGTGANSPLHF. This chain uses TRBV6-4 with TRBJ1-6, with TRBD1 matching over 10 bases. Trimming at V came to 6 bases and at J to 6 bases, leaving 2 bases not matched to a gene. The germline gives CDR1 MRHNA, CDR2 SNTAGT. The CDR3 has 14 residues.

This clone appeared a few times. V usage is TRBV10-3 and J usage is TRBJ2-6; weak D call: TRBD1 (6 bases). The CDR3 length is 17 residues. The V end lost 8 bases, the J end lost 1 base, and 18 bases lay between the germline ends. CDR1 is ENHRY and CDR2 is SYGVKD in the germline V gene. CDR3 loop: CAIGRHQGRSGANVLTF. CDR3 nucleotide sequence: TGTGCCATCGGCCGACATCAGGGGAGATCTGGGGCCAACGTCCTGACTTTC.

This clone was seen more than once but under ten times. The J gene is TRBJ2-7, the V gene TRBV7-9, with 8 bases lining up with TRBD1. CDR3 size: 15 residues. The V segment lost 1 base and the J segment 1 base; nucleotides outside the gene matches: 3. Germline V gene data show CDR1 as SEHNR and CDR2 as FQNEAQ (reference sequence). In DNA form, the CDR3 reads TGTGCCAGCAGCTTAGGGACAGGGACATCCTACGAGCAGTACTTC. This sequence encodes CASSLGTGTSYEQYF.

This clone showed up just a few times. The chain recombines TRBV4-3 with TRBJ1-4; D is unresolved. Germline V gene sequence: CDR1 LGHNA, CDR2 YSLEER. Trimming stripped 0 bases from V and 6 bases from J, with 5 bases between. The CDR3 loop spans 13 amino acids. The chain's CDR3 is CASSQDLDEKLFF. The CDR3 DNA sequence: TGCGCCAGCAGCCAAGACCTTGATGAAAAACTGTTTTTT.

The rearrangement joins TRBV27 to TRBJ1-2; D uncertain. The CDR3 has 13 amino acids. The V gene lost 6 bases and the J gene lost 8 bases, with 16 bases spanning the gap. Germline V gene sequence: CDR1 MNHEY, CDR2 SMNVEV (reference sequence). The CDR3 DNA sequence: TGTGCCAGCAGCCCTCACGGGTATGGGGGCTACACCTTC. This codes for CASSPHGYGGYTF.

The V call is TRBV2, the J call TRBJ2-7, with 7 bases fitting TRBD1. With 4 bases clipped from V and 5 bases from J, the junction kept 5 bases outside the gene matches. CDR3 size: 13 residues. Germline V gives CDR1 SNHLY, CDR2 FYNNEI. The CDR3 sequence is CASSGQGEHEQYF. The CDR3 bases are TGTGCCAGCAGTGGGCAGGGGGAGCACGAGCAGTACTTC.

The V gene is TRBV7-2, the J gene TRBJ2-2, with 8 nucleotides matching TRBD1. V lost 5 bases and J lost 4; bases outside the gene matches: 3. The CDR3 spans 14 residues. Germline V lookup: CDR1 SGHTA, CDR2 FQGNSA. CDR3 sequence reads: CASSTGGRTGELFF. The CDR3 DNA follows: TGTGCCAGCAGCACAGGGGGGCGCACCGGGGAGCTGTTTTTT.

The chain employs TRBV6-5 and TRBJ2-3, with 8 bases matching TRBD1. The CDR3 contains 15 residues. Per germline, CDR1 MNHEY and CDR2 SVGAGI. V dropped 2 bases and J dropped 2; count of bases not matched to a gene: 3. The CDR3 loop reads CASSYMGQDTDTQYF. The CDR3 DNA reads as TGTGCCAGCAGTTACATGGGACAGGACACAGATACGCAGTATTTT.

The chain recombines TRBV20-1 with TRBJ1-2, with D possibly matching TRBD1 (6 bases). There are 11 residues in the CDR3. Germline V lookup: CDR1 DFQATT, CDR2 SNEGSKA (reference sequence). Trimming took 6 bases from V and 2 from J, leaving 7 bases between them. The CDR3 spells CSAGQNYGYTF. In nucleotides, the CDR3 is TGCAGTGCCGGACAGAACTATGGCTACACCTTC.

The chain is built from TRBV4-3 and TRBJ2-3; 8 bases match TRBD2. The CDR3 runs 17 residues. Germline-derived CDR1 and CDR2 are LGHNA and YSLEER. Germline trimming cut 0 bases from V and 3 bases from J; bases unmatched to any gene: 8. CDR3 in amino acids: CASSQDSGTRGTDTQYF. DNA of the CDR3: TGCGCCAGCAGCCAAGATTCCGGGACTAGGGGGACAGATACGCAGTATTTT.

The gene calls are TRBV2 and TRBJ1-1, with a possible D match to TRBD1 (6 bases). Germline V lookup: CDR1 SNHLY, CDR2 FYNNEI. The CDR3 extends over 14 amino acids. With 4 bases removed from V and 6 bases from J, the gap between germline ends came to 15 bases. CDR3 nucleotides: TGTGCCAGCAGTGCGACAGGCCGGGCCGCTGAAGCTTTCTTT. Its protein is CASSATGRAAEAFF.

The chain couples TRBV18 to TRBJ1-1; a weak D match, TRBD1 (5 bases). In germline, CDR1 is KGHSH, CDR2 LQKENI. This CDR3 region has 15 residues. Trimming left V 5 bases short and J 3 bases short, with 16 bases between. The chain's CDR3 is CASSSVSTGDTEAFF. DNA for the CDR3: TGTGCCAGCTCATCGGTTTCGACGGGGGACACTGAAGCTTTCTTT.

The rearrangement links TRBV7-3 to TRBJ2-1; 9 bases align to TRBD2. With V trimmed by 5 bases and J by 13 bases, 6 bases remained unmatched. Germline assignment: CDR1 SGHTA and CDR2 FQGTGA. The CDR3 spans 12 residues. CDR3 amino acids: CASSVSGGNQFF. Written as DNA, the CDR3 is TGTGCCAGCAGCGTCAGCGGGGGGAATCAGTTCTTC.

The sample holds a few counts of this clone. This chain uses TRBV25-1 with TRBJ1-1; TRBD1 is a possible D gene (5 bases). The CDR3 consists of 14 residues. CDR1 and CDR2 from the germline V gene are MGHDK and SYGVNS. V lost 5 bases and J 6 bases, leaving 16 bases between the germline ends. The DNA of the CDR3 is TGTGCCAGCAGTTACCAGGGCGGTCTGTCTGAAGCTTTCTTT. It yields the protein CASSYQGGLSEAFF.

This CDR3 reads CAWSIQLAGGKETQYF. DNA of the CDR3: TGTGCCTGGAGTATCCAACTAGCGGGGGGGAAAGAGACCCAGTACTTC. The chain is built from TRBV30 and TRBJ2-5; 13 positions agree with TRBD2. Trimming cost V 2 bases and J 3 bases; bases outside gene matches: 6. The germline gives CDR1 GTSNPN, CDR2 SVGIG (reference sequence). CDR3 length equals 16 residues.

V and J are TRBV5-4 and TRBJ2-1, with D uncertain. The germline gives CDR1 SGHNT, CDR2 YYREEE (reference sequence). The ends were cut back, 4 bases at V and 7 bases at J, with 6 bases in the middle. This CDR3 comprises 11 residues. The CDR3 spells CASSAQNEQFF. The CDR3 DNA is TGTGCCAGCAGCGCCCAGAATGAGCAGTTCTTC.

This clone appeared a few times. The rearrangement uses TRBV2 and TRBJ2-3; no clear D gene. Germline CDR1 SNHLY, CDR2 FYNNEI. Trimming stripped 5 bases from V and 5 bases from J, with 8 bases between. This CDR3 is 12 amino acids long. The CDR3 DNA follows: TGTGCCAGCAGTAACTACGTAGATACGCAGTATTTT. Translating gives CASSNYVDTQYF.

This clone was seen more than once but under ten times. The genes are TRBV27 and TRBJ1-5, with D unresolved. This CDR3 has 13 amino acids. Germline CDR1 MNHEY, CDR2 SMNVEV (reference sequence). Trimming removed 7 bases at V and 7 bases at J, with 14 bases between. The CDR3 spells CASIVRSRQPQHF. The CDR3 DNA follows: TGTGCCAGCATTGTACGATCCAGGCAGCCCCAGCATTTT.

This chain joins TRBV30 and TRBJ2-5, with TRBD2 matching 13 bases. V lost 3 bases to trimming and J lost 2 bases; unmatched junction nucleotides: 6. CDR1 is GTSNPN, CDR2 SVGIG, per germline (reference sequence). The CDR3 consists of 16 residues. The DNA of the CDR3 is TGTGCCTGGAGCCCGGGACTAGCGGGGTTTCAAGAGACCCAGTACTTC. This translates into CAWSPGLAGFQETQYF.

The chain links TRBV5-1 to TRBJ2-3; TRBD1 agrees at 9 bases. Germline CDR1 SGHRS, CDR2 YFSETQ. The CDR3 runs 14 residues. The V gene end was trimmed by 7 bases and the J gene end by 4 bases; junction bases not matched to a gene: 7. The CDR3 nucleotides are TGCGCCAGCCAACCTTGGACAGGGGCAGATACGCAGTATTTT. Its translation is CASQPWTGADTQYF.

This clone was seen a handful of times. V is TRBV2 and J is TRBJ2-7; 13 bases agree with TRBD2. CDR1 is SNHLY and CDR2 is FYNNEI in the germline V gene. With 1 base clipped from V and 3 bases from J, the junction kept 9 bases outside the gene matches. CDR3 length equals 18 residues. The CDR3 sequence: CASSEVGLAGEGLYEQYF. The CDR3 DNA reads TGTGCCAGCAGTGAAGTTGGACTAGCGGGAGAGGGGCTCTACGAGCAGTACTTC.

The rearrangement uses TRBV5-1 and TRBJ2-7; 11 bases agree with TRBD2. This CDR3 is built from 16 residues. CDR1 and CDR2 from the germline V gene are SGHRS and YFSETQ. The V gene end was trimmed by 0 bases and the J gene end by 1 base; junction bases not matched to a gene: 3. Here the CDR3 reads CASSLAGTSGSYEQYF. In nucleotides, the CDR3 is TGCGCCAGCAGCTTGGCTGGGACTAGCGGTTCCTACGAGCAGTACTTC.

The chain couples TRBV30 to TRBJ1-2; D remains unclear. There are 13 residues in the CDR3. CDR1 GTSNPN and CDR2 SVGIG come from the germline V gene (reference sequence). The ends were cut back, 1 base at V and 10 bases at J, with 16 bases in the middle. The CDR3 here is CAWSERVFSFYTF. The CDR3 DNA is TGTGCCTGGAGTGAGAGGGTTTTCTCCTTCTACACCTTC.

The chain combines TRBV11-2 with TRBJ2-5, with D tentatively TRBD1 (6 bases). In germline, CDR1 is SGHAT, CDR2 FQNNGV. The length of the CDR3 is 16 residues. Trimming left V 5 bases short and J 2 bases short, with 18 bases between. CDR3 nucleotide sequence: TGTGCCAGCAGCCCAGCCACAGGGTGGGGGCAAGAGACCCAGTACTTC. It translates to CASSPATGWGQETQYF.

The chain combines TRBV7-2 with TRBJ1-1; the match to TRBD1 covers 9 bases. V lost 1 base, J lost 4 bases, and 4 bases stayed unmatched. The CDR3 spans 15 residues. Per the germline V gene, CDR1 is SGHTA and CDR2 is FQGNSA. The CDR3 region is CASSLVGQGPTEAFF. The DNA of the CDR3 is TGTGCCAGCAGCTTAGTTGGACAGGGGCCCACTGAAGCTTTCTTT. Full variable domain (outside the CDR3, taken from reference TRBV7-2 and TRBJ1-1): GAGVSQSPSNKVTEKGKDVELRCDPISGHTALYWYRQSLGQGLEFLIYFQGNSAPDKSGLPSDRFSAERTGGSVSTLTIQRTQQEDSAVYLCASSLVGQGPTEAFFGQGTRLTVV.

The rearrangement uses TRBV11-2 and TRBJ2-3, with a possible D match to TRBD2 (5 bases). Between the trimmed V and J ends, which lost 5 bases and 5 bases, there was a span of 14 bases. Germline CDR1 is SGHAT and CDR2 is FQNNGV. There are 14 residues in the CDR3. CDR3: CASSPRRQEDTQYF. In DNA, the CDR3 is TGTGCCAGCAGCCCTAGGAGGCAGGAAGATACGCAGTATTTT.

This clone was seen only a few times. V gene TRBV15 combines with J gene TRBJ1-2; 7 bases agree with TRBD1. V lost 4 bases, J lost 5 bases, and 13 bases stayed unmatched. This CDR3 has 16 amino acids. Germline V lookup: CDR1 LNHNV, CDR2 YYDKDF (reference sequence). CDR3 nucleotide sequence: TGTGCCACCAGCAAAGAACTAGGGGGCTTCGGTTATGGCTACACCTTC. Translated: CATSKELGGFGYGYTF.

The V and J genes are TRBV5-1 and TRBJ2-2, with 8 nucleotides matching TRBD1. This CDR3 contains 15 residues. After removal of 5 bases from V and 4 bases from J, the junction contained 7 bases not matched to a gene. The germline V gene encodes CDR1 SGHRS and CDR2 YFSETQ. The CDR3, as DNA: TGCGCCAGCAGTAGGACAGGGACAAGCACCGGGGAGCTGTTTTTT. Protein sequence: CASSRTGTSTGELFF.